This T cell receptor beta chain is from a study of siplizumab effects on memory and regulatory T cells. General study points: In unstimulated cells, naive T cells appeared more diverse than memory T cells and seemed major alloresponse contributors.

Per individual sample, 95,000 to 100,000 TCR templates were assayed. Using immunoSEQ multiplex PCR, the repertoire was profiled, and TCRdb retains in-frame clones only, with some absent. The repertoire holds approximately 100,000 clones, about 90% seen once, with 12% in the top ten. CDR1 and CDR2 from the germline V gene are ENHRY and SYGVKD. CDR3 size: 16 residues. With 4 bases clipped from V and 3 bases from J, the junction kept 11 bases outside the gene matches. Points on this clone: Its antigen is not known.

The gene calls are TRBV10-3 and TRBJ2-5, with 7 bases lining up with TRBD2. The TCR was taken from a human donor in good health. The sample was non-Treg CD4+ T cells sorted from blood. The CDR3 here is CAISGTSAPGEETQYF. CDR3 coding DNA: TGTGCCATCAGTGGAACTAGCGCTCCGGGTGAAGAGACCCAGTACTTC.